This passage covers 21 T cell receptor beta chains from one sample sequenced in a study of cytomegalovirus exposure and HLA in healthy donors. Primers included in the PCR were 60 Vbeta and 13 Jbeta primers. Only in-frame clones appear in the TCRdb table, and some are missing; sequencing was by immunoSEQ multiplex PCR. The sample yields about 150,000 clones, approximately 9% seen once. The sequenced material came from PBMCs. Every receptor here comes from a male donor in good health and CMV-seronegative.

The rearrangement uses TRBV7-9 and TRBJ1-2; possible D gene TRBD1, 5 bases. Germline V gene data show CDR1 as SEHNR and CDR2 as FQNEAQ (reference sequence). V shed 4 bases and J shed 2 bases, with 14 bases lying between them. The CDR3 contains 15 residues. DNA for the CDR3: TGTGCCAGCAGCTCCCTCGGGGGACTCAACTATGGCTACACCTTC. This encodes CASSSLGGLNYGYTF.

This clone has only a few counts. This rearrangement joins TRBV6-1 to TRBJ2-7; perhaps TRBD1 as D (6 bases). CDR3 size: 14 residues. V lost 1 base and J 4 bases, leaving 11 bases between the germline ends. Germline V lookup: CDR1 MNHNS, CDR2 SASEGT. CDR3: CASSEVGTSYEQYF. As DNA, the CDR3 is TGTGCCAGCAGTGAAGTCGGGACAAGTTACGAGCAGTACTTC.

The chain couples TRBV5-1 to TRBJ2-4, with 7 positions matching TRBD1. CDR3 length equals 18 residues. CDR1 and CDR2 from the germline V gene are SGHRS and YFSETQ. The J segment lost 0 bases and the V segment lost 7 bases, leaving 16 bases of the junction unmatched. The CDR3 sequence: CASGRDSPGQIAKNIQYF. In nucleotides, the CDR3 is TGCGCCAGCGGCCGGGACAGTCCAGGGCAGATAGCCAAAAACATTCAGTACTTC.

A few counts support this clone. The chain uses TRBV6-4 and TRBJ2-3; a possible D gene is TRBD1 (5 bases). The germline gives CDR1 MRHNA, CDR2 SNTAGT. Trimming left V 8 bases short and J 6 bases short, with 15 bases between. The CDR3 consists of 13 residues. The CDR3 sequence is CASSRDRQDTQYF. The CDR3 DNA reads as TGTGCCAGCTCTAGGGATAGACAGGATACGCAGTATTTT.

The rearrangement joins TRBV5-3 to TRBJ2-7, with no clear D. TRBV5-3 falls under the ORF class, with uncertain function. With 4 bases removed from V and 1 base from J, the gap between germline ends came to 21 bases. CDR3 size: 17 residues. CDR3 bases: TGTGCCAGAAGCCCCCACTTAAGCCCTTTACTTTCCTACGAGCAGTACTTC. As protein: CARSPHLSPLLSYEQYF.

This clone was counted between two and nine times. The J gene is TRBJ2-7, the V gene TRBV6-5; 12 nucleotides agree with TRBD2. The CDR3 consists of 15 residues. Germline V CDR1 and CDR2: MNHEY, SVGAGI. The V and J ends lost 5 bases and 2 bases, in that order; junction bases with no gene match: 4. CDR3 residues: CASSLRLAGAYEQYF. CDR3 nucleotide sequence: TGTGCCAGCAGTCTTCGACTAGCGGGAGCCTACGAGCAGTACTTC.

CDR3 protein: CASSLDISADTQYF. CDR3 bases: TGTGCCAGCAGCTTAGATATTAGCGCAGATACGCAGTATTTT. This chain links TRBV11-2 with TRBJ2-3, with D possibly being TRBD2 (5 bases). The germline V and J ends were trimmed by 0 bases and 4 bases, with 8 bases remaining between them. The CDR3 spans 14 residues. Germline V gene data show CDR1 as SGHAT and CDR2 as FQNNGV.

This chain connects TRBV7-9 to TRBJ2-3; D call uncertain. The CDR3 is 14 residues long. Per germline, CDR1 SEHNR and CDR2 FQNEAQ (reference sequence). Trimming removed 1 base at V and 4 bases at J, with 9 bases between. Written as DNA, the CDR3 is TGTGCCAGCAGCTTAGTAGTGTTTCCAGATACGCAGTATTTT. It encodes CASSLVVFPDTQYF.

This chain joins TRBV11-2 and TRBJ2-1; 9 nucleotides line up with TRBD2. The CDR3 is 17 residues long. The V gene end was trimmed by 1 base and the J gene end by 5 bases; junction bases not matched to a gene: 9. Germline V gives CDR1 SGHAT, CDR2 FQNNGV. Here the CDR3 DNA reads TGTGCCAGCAGCTTAGGGGCGCGCGGGAGGGCCCACAATGAGCAGTTCTTC. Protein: CASSLGARGRAHNEQFF.

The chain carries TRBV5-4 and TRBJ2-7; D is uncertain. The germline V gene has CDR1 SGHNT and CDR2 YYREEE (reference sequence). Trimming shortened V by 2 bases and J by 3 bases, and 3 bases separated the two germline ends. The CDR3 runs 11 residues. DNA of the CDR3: TGTGCCAGCAGCTTCGGCTACGAGCAGTACTTC. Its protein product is CASSFGYEQYF. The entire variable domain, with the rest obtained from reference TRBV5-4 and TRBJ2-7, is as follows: ETGVTQSPTHLIKTRGQQVTLRCSSQSGHNTVSWYQQALGQGPQFIFQYYREEENGRGNFPPRFSGLQFPNYSSELNVNALELDDSALYLCASSFGYEQYFGPGTRLTVT.

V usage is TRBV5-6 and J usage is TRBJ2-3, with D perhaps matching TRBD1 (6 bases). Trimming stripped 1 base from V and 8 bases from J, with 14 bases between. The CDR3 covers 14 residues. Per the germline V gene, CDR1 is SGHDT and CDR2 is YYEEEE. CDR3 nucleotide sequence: TGTGCCAGCAGCTTGTTTGCAGGGGTGGGTACGCAGTATTTT. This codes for CASSLFAGVGTQYF. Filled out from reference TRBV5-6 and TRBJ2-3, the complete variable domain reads DAGVTQSPTHLIKTRGQQVTLRCSPKSGHDTVSWYQQALGQGPQFIFQYYEEEERQRGNFPDRFSGHQFPNYSSELNVNALLLGDSALYLCASSLFAGVGTQYFGPGTRLTVL.

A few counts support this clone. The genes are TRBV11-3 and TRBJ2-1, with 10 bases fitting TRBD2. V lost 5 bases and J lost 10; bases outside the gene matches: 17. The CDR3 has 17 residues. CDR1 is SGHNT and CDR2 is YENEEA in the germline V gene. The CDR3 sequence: CASSLPLGLAGEGEQFF. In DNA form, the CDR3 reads TGTGCCAGCAGCCTACCCTTGGGGCTAGCGGGGGAAGGCGAGCAGTTCTTC.

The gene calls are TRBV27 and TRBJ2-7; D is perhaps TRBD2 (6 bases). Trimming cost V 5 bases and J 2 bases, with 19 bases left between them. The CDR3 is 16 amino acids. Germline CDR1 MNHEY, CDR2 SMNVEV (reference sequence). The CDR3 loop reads CASSPQAAGSTYEQYF. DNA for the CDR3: TGTGCCAGCAGTCCCCAAGCGGCGGGATCTACCTACGAGCAGTACTTC.

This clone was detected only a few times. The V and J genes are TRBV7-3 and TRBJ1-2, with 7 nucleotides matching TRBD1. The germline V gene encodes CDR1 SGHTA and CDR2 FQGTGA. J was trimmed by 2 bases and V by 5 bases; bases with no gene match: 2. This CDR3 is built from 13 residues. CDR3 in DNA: TGTGCCAGCAGCCCACAGGGGAACTATGGCTACACCTTC. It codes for CASSPQGNYGYTF.

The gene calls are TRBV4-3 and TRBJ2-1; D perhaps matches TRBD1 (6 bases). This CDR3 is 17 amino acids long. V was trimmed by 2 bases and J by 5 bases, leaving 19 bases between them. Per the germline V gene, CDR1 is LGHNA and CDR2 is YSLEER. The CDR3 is CASSQNTGNWGHNEQFF. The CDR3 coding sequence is TGCGCCAGCAGCCAAAATACGGGCAACTGGGGGCACAATGAGCAGTTCTTC.

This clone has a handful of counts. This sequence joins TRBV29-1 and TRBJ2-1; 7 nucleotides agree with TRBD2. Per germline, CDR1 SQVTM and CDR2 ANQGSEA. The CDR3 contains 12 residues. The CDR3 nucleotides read TGCAGTGTGAGGCGGGAGCCGGGTGAGCAGTTCTTC. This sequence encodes CSVRREPGEQFF.

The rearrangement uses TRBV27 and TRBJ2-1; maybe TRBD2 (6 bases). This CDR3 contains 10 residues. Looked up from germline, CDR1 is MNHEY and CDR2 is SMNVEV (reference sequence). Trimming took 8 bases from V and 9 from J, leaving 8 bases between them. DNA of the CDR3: TGTGCCAGCGGGGGGAGTGAGCAGTTCTTC. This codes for CASGGSEQFF.

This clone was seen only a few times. CDR3 DNA: TGCAGCGTCGACGACAGATACACAGATACGCAGTATTTT. Its translation: CSVDDRYTDTQYF. The J gene is TRBJ2-3, the V gene TRBV29-1; D may be TRBD1 (5 bases). V was trimmed by 6 bases and J by 2 bases, leaving 12 bases between them. The CDR3 loop spans 13 amino acids. Germline V gives CDR1 SQVTM, CDR2 ANQGSEA.

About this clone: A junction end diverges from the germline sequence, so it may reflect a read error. The CDR3 bases are TGCGCCAGCACCTTGGGACTAGCGGGAGAGACCCAGTACTTC. The encoded protein is CASTLGLAGETQYF. This chain connects TRBV5-1 to TRBJ2-5, with 12 bases that match TRBD2. Germline CDR1 and CDR2: SGHRS and YFSETQ. The CDR3 spans 14 residues.

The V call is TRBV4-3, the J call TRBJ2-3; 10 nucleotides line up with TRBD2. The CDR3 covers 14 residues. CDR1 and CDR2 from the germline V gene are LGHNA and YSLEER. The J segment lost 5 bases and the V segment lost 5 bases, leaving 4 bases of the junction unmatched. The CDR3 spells CASSAGTSVDTQYF. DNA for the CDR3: TGCGCCAGCAGCGCTGGGACTAGCGTAGATACGCAGTATTTT.

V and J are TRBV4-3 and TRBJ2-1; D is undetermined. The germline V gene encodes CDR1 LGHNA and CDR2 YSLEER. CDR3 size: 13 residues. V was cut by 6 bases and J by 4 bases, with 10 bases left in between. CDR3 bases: TGCGCCAGCAGAGACATGGAATACAATGAGCAGTTCTTC. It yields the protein CASRDMEYNEQFF.